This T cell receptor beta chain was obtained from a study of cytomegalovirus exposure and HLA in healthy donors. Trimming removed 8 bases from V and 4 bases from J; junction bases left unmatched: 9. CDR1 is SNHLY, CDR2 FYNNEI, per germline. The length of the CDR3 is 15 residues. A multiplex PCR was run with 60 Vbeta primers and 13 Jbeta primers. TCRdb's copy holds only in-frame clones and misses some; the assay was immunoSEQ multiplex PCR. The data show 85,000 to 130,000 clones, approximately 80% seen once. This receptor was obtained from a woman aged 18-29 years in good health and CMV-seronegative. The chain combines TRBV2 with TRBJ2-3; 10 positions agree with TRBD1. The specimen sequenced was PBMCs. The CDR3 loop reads CASVGTGVIADTQYF. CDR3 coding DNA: TGTGCCAGCGTCGGGACAGGGGTGATCGCAGATACGCAGTATTTT.